This paragraph covers one T cell receptor beta chain sequence. The antigen is undetermined. Clones were sequenced by immunoSEQ multiplex PCR, and TCRdb holds only the in-frame ones, with some missing. The sample has around 30,000 clones; 70% to 90% are singletons. CDR3 length: 15 amino acids. Trimming shortened V by 0 bases and J by 3 bases, and 13 bases separated the two germline ends. Germline CDR1 reads SGHDT; CDR2 reads YYEEEE. The data originate from a study of regulatory and conventional T cells in RAG deficiency. Study-wide results and limits: Treg unique TCR beta sequences were approximately 99-fold fewer in Omenn syndrome and CID/AS patients than controls.

These sequences were also reported in another study, on regulatory T cells. From that report: The PCR used 52 TRBV and 13 TRBJ primers. In patients, unique TRB V-J pairs were restricted and V/J usage skewed, especially in Tregs.

The chain has TRBV5-6 and TRBJ2-7; possible D gene TRBD1, 6 bases. This TCR derives from a human donor in good health. Sequenced sample: CD8+ T cells sorted from blood. DNA of the CDR3: TGTGCCAGCAGCTTGGCCGCGACAGGAGACTACGAGCAGTACTTC. The encoded protein is CASSLAATGDYEQYF.